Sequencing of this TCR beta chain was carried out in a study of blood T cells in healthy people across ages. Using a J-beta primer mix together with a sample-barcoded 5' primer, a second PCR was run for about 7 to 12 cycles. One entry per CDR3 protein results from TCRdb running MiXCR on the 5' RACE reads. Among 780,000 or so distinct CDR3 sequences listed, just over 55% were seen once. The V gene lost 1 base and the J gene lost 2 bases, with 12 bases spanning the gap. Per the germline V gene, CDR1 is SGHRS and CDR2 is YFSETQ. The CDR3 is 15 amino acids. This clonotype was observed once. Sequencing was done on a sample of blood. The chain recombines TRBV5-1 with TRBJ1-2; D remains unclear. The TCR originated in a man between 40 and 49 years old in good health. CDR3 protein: CASSLQPELNYGYTF. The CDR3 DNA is TGCGCCAGCAGCTTGCAACCGGAGTTGAACTATGGCTACACCTTC. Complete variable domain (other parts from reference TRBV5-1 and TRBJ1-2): KAGVTQTPRYLIKTRGQQVTLSCSPISGHRSVSWYQQTPGQGLQFLFEYFSETQRNKGNFPGRFSGRQFSNSRSEMNVSTLELGDSALYLCASSLQPELNYGYTFGSGTRLTVV.